In its sample, the clone carrying this T cell receptor beta chain was seen many times. What it binds is unknown. The data were taken from a study of cytotoxic CD8 clonotypes in ibrutinib-treated CLL. Study-level background: Following treatment for a median around twelve months, range 6 to 36, response samples were then taken. Study-wide results and limits: Clonality measured at baseline exceeded age-matched healthy donors, tracking circulating CD8+ T-cell counts. Sampling schedules were unmatched across sustained-remission and progressing patients.

With 0 bases removed from V and 3 bases from J, the gap between germline ends came to 6 bases. The CDR3 loop spans 13 amino acids. The germline V gene encodes CDR1 WSHSY and CDR2 SAAADI. The protocol was immunoSEQ multiplex PCR, while the TCRdb copy is restricted to in-frame clones and leaves out a portion. The sample lists roughly 58,000 clones, roughly 50% occurring once. Sequencing was performed on PBMCs, taken at disease progression, from a patient treated with ibrutinib. The rearrangement links TRBV10-2 to TRBJ2-7; D gene uncertain. This clonotype was obtained from a human donor with chronic lymphocytic leukemia. Here the CDR3 DNA reads TGCGCCAGCAGTGAGTCCGTGGGCTACGAGCAGTACTTC. Translated: CASSESVGYEQYF.